Here is one T cell receptor (beta chain) with its context. Its antigen is unidentified. The sample comes from a study of cytomegalovirus exposure and HLA in healthy donors. PCR amplification relied on 60 Vbeta primers (plus 13 Jbeta primers). Authors' analysis steps: Unique TCR beta chains totaled some 80 million in a later count, with 8.5 million to 12 million of them shared. Using immunoSEQ multiplex PCR, the repertoire was profiled, and TCRdb retains in-frame clones only, with some absent. V and J calls and clone size are copied from that table; D and trimming were computed from the DNA. The sample lists under 200,000 clones, roughly 80% seen once, with 8.5% in the top ten. Germline CDR1 is SGHRS and CDR2 is YFSETQ. This CDR3 is 16 amino acids long. Trimming at V came to 3 bases and at J to 4 bases, leaving 12 bases not matched to a gene. Whole-study findings and limits: Highly shared sequence variants in one cluster were likely a sequencing artifact.

This chain links TRBV5-1 with TRBJ1-1, with 7 bases fitting TRBD1. This TCR came from a male donor in good health and CMV-seropositive. Specimen: PBMCs. The CDR3 reads CASSWGSEGARTEAFF. The CDR3 DNA sequence: TGCGCCAGCAGCTGGGGGTCGGAGGGGGCTCGCACTGAAGCTTTCTTT. The full variable domain, in which reference TRBV5-1 and TRBJ1-1 provide the parts outside the CDR3, is KAGVTQTPRYLIKTRGQQVTLSCSPISGHRSVSWYQQTPGQGLQFLFEYFSETQRNKGNFPGRFSGRQFSNSRSEMNVSTLELGDSALYLCASSWGSEGARTEAFFGQGTRLTVV.